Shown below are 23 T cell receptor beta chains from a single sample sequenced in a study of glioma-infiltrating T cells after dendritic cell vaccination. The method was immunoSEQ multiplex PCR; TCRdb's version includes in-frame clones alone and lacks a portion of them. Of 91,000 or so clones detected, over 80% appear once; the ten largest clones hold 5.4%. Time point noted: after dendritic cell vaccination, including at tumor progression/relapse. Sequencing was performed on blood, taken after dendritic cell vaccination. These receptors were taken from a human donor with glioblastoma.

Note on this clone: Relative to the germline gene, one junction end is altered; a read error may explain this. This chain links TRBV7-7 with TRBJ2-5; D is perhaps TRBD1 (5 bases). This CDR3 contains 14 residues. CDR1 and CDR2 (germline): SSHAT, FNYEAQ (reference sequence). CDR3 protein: CASSVATVQETQYF. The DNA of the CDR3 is TGTGCTAGCAGCGTCGCGACAGTTCAAGAGACCCAGTACTTC.

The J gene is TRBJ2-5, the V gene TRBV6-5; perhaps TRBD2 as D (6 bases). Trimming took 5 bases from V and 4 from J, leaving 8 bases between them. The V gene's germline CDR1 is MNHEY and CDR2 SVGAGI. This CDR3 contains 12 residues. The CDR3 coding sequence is TGTGCCAGCAGTGCGGGGACAGAGACCCAGTACTTC. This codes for CASSAGTETQYF.

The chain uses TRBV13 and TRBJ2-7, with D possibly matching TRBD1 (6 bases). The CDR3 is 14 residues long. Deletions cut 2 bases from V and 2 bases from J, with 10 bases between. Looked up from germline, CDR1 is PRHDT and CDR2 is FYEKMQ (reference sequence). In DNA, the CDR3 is TGTGCCAGCAGCTTAAGGACAGCTCCCTACGAGCAGTACTTC. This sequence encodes CASSLRTAPYEQYF.

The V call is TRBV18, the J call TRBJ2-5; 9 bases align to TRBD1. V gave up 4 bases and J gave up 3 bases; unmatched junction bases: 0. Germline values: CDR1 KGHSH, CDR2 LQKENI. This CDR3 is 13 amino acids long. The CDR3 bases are TGTGCCAGCTCACGGGACAGGGAAGAGACCCAGTACTTC. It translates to CASSRDREETQYF.

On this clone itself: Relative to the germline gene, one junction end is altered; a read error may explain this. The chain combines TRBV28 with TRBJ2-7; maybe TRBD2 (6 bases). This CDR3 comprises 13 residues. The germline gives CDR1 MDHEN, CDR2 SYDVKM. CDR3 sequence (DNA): TGTGCCAGCAGTTTTCCCTCCACGGGGACTTGGGAGTTC. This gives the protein CASSFPSTGTWEF.

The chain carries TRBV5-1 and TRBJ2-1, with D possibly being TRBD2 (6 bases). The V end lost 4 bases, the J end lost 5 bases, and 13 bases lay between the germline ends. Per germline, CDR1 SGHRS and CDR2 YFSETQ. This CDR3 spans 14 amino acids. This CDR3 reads CASSLERADNEQFF. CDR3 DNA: TGCGCCAGCAGCCTAGAGCGGGCCGACAATGAGCAGTTCTTC.

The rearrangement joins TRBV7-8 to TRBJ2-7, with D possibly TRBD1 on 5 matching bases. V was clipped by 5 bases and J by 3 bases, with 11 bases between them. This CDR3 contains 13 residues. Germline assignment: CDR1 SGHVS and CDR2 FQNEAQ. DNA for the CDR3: TGTGCCAGCAGCACGGACGGACACTACGAGCAGTACTTC. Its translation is CASSTDGHYEQYF.

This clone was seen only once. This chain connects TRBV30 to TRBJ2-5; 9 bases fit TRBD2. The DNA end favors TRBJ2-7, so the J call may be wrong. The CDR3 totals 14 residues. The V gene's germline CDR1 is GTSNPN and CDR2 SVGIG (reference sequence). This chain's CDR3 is CAARRAGGRHEQYF. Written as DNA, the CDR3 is TGTGCCGCCAGAAGGGCGGGAGGGCGCCACGAGCAGTACTTC.

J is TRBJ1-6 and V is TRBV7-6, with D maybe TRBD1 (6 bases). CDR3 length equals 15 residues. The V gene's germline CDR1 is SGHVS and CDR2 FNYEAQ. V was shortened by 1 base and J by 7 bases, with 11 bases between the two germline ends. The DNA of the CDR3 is TGTGCCAGCAGCTTAGTTGCAGGGGCCAATTCACCCCTCCACTTT. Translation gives CASSLVAGANSPLHF.

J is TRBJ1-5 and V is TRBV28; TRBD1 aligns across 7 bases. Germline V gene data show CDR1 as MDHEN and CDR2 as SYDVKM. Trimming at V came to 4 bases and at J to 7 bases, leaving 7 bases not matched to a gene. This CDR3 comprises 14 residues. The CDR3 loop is CASSSAGGRQPQHF. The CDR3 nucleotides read TGTGCCAGCAGTTCGGCAGGGGGTAGGCAGCCCCAGCATTTT.

The CDR3 region is CASSLDDSSGNTIYF. The DNA of the CDR3 is TGTGCCAGCAGCTTAGACGACAGCTCCGGAAACACCATATATTTT. The V gene is TRBV11-2, the J gene TRBJ1-3; TRBD1 is a possible D gene (5 bases). Trimming removed 0 bases at V and 4 bases at J, with 10 bases between. Germline CDR1 is SGHAT and CDR2 is FQNNGV. The CDR3 extends over 15 amino acids.

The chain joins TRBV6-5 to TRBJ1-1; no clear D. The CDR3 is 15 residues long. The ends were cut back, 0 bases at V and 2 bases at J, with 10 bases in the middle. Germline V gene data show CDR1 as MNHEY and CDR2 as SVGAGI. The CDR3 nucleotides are TGTGCCAGCAGTTACTCGAACTTGGTAAACACTGAAGCTTTCTTT. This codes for CASSYSNLVNTEAFF.

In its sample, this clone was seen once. The CDR3 coding sequence is TGTGCCAGCAGTGAGGCTTACTACTACGAGCAGTACTTC. This translates into CASSEAYYYEQYF. The rearrangement joins TRBV2 to TRBJ2-7; D uncertain. The V gene's germline CDR1 is SNHLY and CDR2 FYNNEI. The CDR3 length is 13 residues. V gave up 3 bases and J gave up 3 bases, with 9 bases separating them.

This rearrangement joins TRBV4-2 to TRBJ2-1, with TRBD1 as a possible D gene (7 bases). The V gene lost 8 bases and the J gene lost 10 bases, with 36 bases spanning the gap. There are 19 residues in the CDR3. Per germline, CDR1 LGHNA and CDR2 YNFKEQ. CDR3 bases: TGTGCCAGCCGCCCGCATCGGGACAGCTACTCGTTTTTAGCGGAGGAGCAGTTCTTC. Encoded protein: CASRPHRDSYSFLAEEQFF.

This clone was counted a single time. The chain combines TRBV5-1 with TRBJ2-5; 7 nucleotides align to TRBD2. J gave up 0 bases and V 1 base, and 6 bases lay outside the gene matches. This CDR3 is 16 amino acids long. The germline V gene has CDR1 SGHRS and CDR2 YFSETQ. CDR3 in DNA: TGCGCCAGCAGCTTGTACGTGGGGGGGTACCAAGAGACCCAGTACTTC. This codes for CASSLYVGGYQETQYF.

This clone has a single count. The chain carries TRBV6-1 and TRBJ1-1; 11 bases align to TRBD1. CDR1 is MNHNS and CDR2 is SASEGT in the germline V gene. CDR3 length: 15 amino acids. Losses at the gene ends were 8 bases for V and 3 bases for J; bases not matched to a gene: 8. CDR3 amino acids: CASVWTGGADTEAFF. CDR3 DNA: TGTGCCAGCGTTTGGACAGGGGGCGCGGACACTGAAGCTTTCTTT.

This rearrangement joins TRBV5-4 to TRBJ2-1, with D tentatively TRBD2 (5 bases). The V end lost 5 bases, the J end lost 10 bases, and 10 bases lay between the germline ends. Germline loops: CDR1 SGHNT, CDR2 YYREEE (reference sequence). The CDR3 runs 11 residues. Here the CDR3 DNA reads TGTGCCAGCAGTGCGGCGGGCGAGCAGTTCTTC. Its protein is CASSAAGEQFF.

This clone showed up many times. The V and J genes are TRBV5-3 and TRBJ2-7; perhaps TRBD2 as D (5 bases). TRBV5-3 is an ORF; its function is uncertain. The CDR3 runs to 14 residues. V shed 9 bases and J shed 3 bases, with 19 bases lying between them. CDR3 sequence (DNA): TGTGCCAAAAAAGTGACGAGGGAAGACTACGAGCAGTACTTC. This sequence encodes CAKKVTREDYEQYF.

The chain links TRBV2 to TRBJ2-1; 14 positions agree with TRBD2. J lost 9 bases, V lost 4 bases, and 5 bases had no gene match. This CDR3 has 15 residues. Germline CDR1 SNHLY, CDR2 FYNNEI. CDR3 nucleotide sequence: TGTGCCAGCAGTGTAACGGGACTAGCGGGAGCTGAGCAGTTCTTC. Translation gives CASSVTGLAGAEQFF.

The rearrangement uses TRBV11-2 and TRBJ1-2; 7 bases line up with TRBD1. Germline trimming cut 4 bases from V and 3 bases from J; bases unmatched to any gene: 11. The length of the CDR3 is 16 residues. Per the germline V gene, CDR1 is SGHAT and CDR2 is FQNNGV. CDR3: CASSSSARQGYYGYTF. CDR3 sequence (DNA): TGTGCCAGCAGCTCCTCCGCCCGACAGGGTTACTATGGCTACACCTTC. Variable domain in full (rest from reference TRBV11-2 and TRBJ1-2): EAGVAQSPRYKIIEKRQSVAFWCNPISGHATLYWYQQILGQGPKLLIQFQNNGVVDDSQLPKDRFSAERLKGVDSTLKIQPAKLEDSAVYLCASSSSARQGYYGYTFGSGTRLTVV.

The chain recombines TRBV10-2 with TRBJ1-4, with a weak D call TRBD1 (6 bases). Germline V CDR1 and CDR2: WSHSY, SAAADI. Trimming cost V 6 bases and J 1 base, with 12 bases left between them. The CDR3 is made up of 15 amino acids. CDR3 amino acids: CASSATGRTNEKLFF. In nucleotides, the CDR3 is TGCGCCAGCAGCGCTACAGGGAGAACTAATGAAAAACTGTTTTTT.

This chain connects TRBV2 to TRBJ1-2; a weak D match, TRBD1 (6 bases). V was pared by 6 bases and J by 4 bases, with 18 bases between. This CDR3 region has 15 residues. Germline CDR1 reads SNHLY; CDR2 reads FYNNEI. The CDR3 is CASSSQGRLGYGYTF. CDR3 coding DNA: TGTGCCAGCAGCTCACAGGGTAGATTAGGCTATGGCTACACCTTC.

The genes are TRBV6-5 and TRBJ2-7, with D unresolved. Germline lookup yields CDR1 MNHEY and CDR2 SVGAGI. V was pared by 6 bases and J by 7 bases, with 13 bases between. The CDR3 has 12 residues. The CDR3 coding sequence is TGTGCCAGCAGCCCTTACTTCGGGGAGCAGTACTTC. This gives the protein CASSPYFGEQYF.